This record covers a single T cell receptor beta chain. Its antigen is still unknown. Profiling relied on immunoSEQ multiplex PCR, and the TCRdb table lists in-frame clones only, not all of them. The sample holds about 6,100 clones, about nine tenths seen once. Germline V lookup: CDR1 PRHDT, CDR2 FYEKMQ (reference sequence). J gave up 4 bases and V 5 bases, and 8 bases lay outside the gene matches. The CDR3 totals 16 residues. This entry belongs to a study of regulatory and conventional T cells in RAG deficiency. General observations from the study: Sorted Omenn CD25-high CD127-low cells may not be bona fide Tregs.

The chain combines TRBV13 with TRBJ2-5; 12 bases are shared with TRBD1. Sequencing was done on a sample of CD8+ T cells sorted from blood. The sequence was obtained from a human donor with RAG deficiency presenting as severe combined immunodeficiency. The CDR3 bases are TGTGCCAGCAGCACCGGGACAGGGGGCTCGGGAGAGACCCAGTACTTC. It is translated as CASSTGTGGSGETQYF.